This T cell receptor (beta chain) emerged from a study of prognosis after radiotherapy for stage I lung cancer. About this clonotype itself: The junction departs from germline at one end; a sequencing error may be responsible.

Starting from genomic DNA, TCR beta CDR3 was amplified through two-round multiplex PCR. Amplification in first-round PCR relied on primers specific to each TRBV and TRBJ gene. TCRdb itself ran the multiplex PCR reads through MiXCR, one entry per CDR3 protein. This table holds under 55,000 distinct CDR3 sequences, 30% to 35% found once. The receptor was isolated from a donor over 45 with non-small cell lung cancer. Material: PBMCs, obtained before or after stereotactic body radiation therapy (not recorded which).

Here the CDR3 DNA reads TGCAGCGTTGAAGCCCCAAACTCTGGGTCCAACGTCCTGACTTTC. As protein: CSVEAPNSGSNVLTF. V and J are TRBV29-1 and TRBJ2-6, with D unresolved. The length of the CDR3 is 15 residues. The germline CDR1 and CDR2 sequences are SQVTM and ANQGSEA.